This T cell receptor beta chain stems from a study of neurological immune-mediated disorders. This clonotype was observed many times. Its antigen is not identified. Study-wide points: No sharing of CDR3 amino acid sequences was observed among expanded clones across subjects, suggesting private repertoires in all groups. In HTLV-1-associated myelopathy, TCR clonal expansion was greatest, whereas multiple sclerosis had the least, falling below healthy controls.

Noted time point: longitudinal time-point 2. cDNA was made by 5'RACE with 10-nucleotide random UMIs. Whenever a sequencing run was performed, it yielded over 180 million TCR-beta sequences from 15-18 subjects. TCRdb processed the 5' RACE reads anew with MiXCR; each CDR3 protein has one entry. The repertoire holds approximately 82,000 distinct CDR3 sequences, 13% seen once, with around 5.3% in the top ten. The TCR comes from a female donor with HTLV-1-associated myelopathy (HAM/TSP). The specimen was PBMCs.

The CDR3 region has the DNA TGTGCCAGCAGCAAAGGATCTAGCGGGGGGGCAGATGAGCAGTTCTTC. As protein: CASSKGSSGGADEQFF. The chain couples TRBV21-1 to TRBJ2-1; the table's D call, TRBD2, was not checked against the DNA. TRBV21-1 has pseudogene status. This CDR3 has 16 amino acids.